A selection of T cell receptor beta chains follows, all from one sample in a study of cytomegalovirus exposure and HLA in healthy donors. Some clones are missing from TCRdb's copy, which holds only in-frame ones; the method was immunoSEQ multiplex PCR. The data contain approximately 170,000 clones, around 67% of them seen just once; the ten biggest clones take up approximately 3%. The specimen sequenced was PBMCs. These receptors were obtained from a woman in her thirties in good health and CMV-seropositive. Each CDR3 is given with its conserved first and last residue. A D gene is named only where the DNA matches it firmly. Clone size is given for some rows only: seen once, a few or many times, or a class if the clone is expanded.

clone_size,v_call,j_call,d_call,cdr3_aa,cdr3_nt
.,TRBV13,TRBJ2-1,TRBD2,CASSLGFLADYNEQFF,TGTGCCAGCAGCTTAGGATTTCTAGCGGACTACAATGAGCAGTTCTTC
.,TRBV19,TRBJ2-1,.,CASSIVSRNEQFF,TGTGCCAGTAGTATAGTGTCGAGAAATGAGCAGTTCTTC
few,TRBV18,TRBJ1-1,TRBD1,CASSQTGGSEAFF,TGTGCCAGCTCACAGACAGGGGGGAGCGAAGCTTTCTTT
.,TRBV19,TRBJ2-7,.,CASKLAGSAYEQYF,TGTGCCAGTAAGTTGGCAGGGTCGGCCTACGAGCAGTACTTC
.,TRBV25-1,TRBJ2-3,TRBD2,CASSELAGEPQYF,TGTGCCAGCAGTGAACTAGCGGGAGAACCGCAGTATTTT
few,TRBV29-1,TRBJ2-1,TRBD2,CSVEDRASGSWDEQFF,TGCAGCGTTGAAGATCGGGCTAGCGGGAGTTGGGATGAGCAGTTCTTC
.,TRBV19,TRBJ1-5,.,CASKGGSNQPQHF,TGTGCCAGTAAAGGGGGTAGCAATCAGCCCCAGCATTTT
.,TRBV23-1,TRBJ2-6,.,CARIFSGANVLTF,TGCGCGAGGATTTTCTCTGGGGCCAACGTCCTGACTTTC
.,TRBV9,TRBJ2-1,TRBD2,CASSVGPGLAANEQFF,TGTGCCAGCAGCGTAGGGCCGGGACTAGCAGCCAATGAGCAGTTCTTC
.,TRBV7-9,TRBJ1-1,TRBD1,CASSLDRGPEAFF,TGTGCCAGCAGCTTGGACAGGGGTCCTGAAGCTTTCTTT